This TCR beta chain came from a study of blood T cell repertoires in COVID-19. Whole-study context: The United States, Italy and Spain provided the acute and convalescent COVID-19 samples.

In the original processing: Quantification of nucleated cells was approximated via reference gene primer amplification. Measured with immunoSEQ multiplex PCR; TCRdb has only the in-frame clones, and not every one. V and J calls plus clone size are reproduced from that table; the DNA served to infer D and trimming. This sample has tens of thousands of clones, with 90% found just once. CDR1 is SGHNT, CDR2 YYREEE, per germline (reference sequence). Trimming removed 0 bases at V and 2 bases at J, with 12 bases between. The CDR3 is 17 amino acids. This sequence originates from a man older than 75 with acute or convalescent COVID-19. The chain uses TRBV5-4 and TRBJ2-6; no firm D call. Sequences were obtained from peripheral blood. The CDR3 bases are TGTGCCAGCAGCTTGGGTCCAGCGTCAGCTGGGGCCAACGTCCTGACTTTC. Encoded protein: CASSLGPASAGANVLTF.